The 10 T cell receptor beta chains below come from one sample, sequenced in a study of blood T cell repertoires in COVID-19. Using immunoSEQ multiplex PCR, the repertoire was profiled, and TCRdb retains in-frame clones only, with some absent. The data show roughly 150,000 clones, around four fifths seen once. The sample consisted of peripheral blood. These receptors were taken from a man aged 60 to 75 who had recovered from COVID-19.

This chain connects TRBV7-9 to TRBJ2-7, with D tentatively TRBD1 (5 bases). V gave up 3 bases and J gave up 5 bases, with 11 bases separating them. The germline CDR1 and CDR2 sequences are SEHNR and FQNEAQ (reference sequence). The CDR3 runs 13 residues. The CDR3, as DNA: TGTGCCAGCAGCTTCCCCGCAGGGAACGAGCAGTACTTC. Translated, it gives CASSFPAGNEQYF.

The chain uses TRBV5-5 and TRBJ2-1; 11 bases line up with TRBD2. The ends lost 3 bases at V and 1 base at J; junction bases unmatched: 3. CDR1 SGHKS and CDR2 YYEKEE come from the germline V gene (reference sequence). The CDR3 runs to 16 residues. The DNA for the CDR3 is TGTGCCAGCAGCTCGATAGCGGGAGGGTCCTACAATGAGCAGTTCTTC. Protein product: CASSSIAGGSYNEQFF.

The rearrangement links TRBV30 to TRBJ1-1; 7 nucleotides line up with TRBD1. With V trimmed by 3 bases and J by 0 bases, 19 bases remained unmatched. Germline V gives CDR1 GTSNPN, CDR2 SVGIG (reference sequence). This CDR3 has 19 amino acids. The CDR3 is CAWSPPDATGLAMNTEAFF. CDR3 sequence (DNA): TGTGCCTGGAGCCCCCCGGACGCGACAGGGCTGGCGATGAACACTGAAGCTTTCTTT.

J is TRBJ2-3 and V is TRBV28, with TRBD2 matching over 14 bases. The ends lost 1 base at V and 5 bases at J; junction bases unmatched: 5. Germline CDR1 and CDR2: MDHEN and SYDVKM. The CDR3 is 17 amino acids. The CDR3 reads CASSLSFGLAGGDTQYF. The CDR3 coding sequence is TGTGCCAGCAGTTTATCTTTCGGACTAGCGGGAGGAGATACGCAGTATTTT.

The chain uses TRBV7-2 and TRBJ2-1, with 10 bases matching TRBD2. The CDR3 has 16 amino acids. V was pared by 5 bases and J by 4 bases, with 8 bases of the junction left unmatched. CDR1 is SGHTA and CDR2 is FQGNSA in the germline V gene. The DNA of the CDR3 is TGTGCCAGCAGCGCAAATAGCGGGGGGCGGTACAATGAGCAGTTCTTC. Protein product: CASSANSGGRYNEQFF.

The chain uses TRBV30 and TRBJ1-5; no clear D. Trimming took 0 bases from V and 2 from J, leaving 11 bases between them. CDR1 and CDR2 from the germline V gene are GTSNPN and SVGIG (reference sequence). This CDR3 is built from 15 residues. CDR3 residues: CAWSVGGSGNQPQHF. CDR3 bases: TGTGCCTGGAGTGTTGGAGGGTCTGGCAATCAGCCCCAGCATTTT.

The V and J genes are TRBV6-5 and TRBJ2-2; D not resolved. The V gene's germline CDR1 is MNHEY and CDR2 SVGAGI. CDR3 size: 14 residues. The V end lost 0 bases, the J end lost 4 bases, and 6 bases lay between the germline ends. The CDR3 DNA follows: TGTGCCAGCAGTTACTCCCAGGCCACCGGGGAGCTGTTTTTT. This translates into CASSYSQATGELFF.

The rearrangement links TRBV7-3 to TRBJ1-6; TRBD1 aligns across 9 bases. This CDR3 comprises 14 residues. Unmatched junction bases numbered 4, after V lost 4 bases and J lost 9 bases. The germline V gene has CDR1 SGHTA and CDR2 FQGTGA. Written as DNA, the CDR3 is TGTGCCAGCAGCTCCACAGGGGGCCGTTCACCCCTCCACTTT. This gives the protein CASSSTGGRSPLHF.

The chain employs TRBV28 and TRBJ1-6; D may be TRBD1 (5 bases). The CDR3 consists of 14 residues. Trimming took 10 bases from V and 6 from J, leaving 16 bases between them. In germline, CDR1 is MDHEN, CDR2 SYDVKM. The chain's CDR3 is CATQDGGRNSPLHF. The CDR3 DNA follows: TGTGCCACGCAGGACGGGGGTCGTAATTCACCCCTCCACTTT.

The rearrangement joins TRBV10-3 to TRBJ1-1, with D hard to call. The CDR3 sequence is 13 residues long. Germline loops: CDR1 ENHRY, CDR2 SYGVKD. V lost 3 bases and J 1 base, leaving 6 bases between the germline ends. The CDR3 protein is CAISEIKNTEAFF. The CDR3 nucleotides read TGTGCCATCAGTGAAATAAAGAACACTGAAGCTTTCTTT.